The 20 T cell receptor beta chains given below trace back to one sample, sequenced in a study of blood T cells in healthy people across ages. A J-beta primer mix and a sample-barcoded 5' primer were used in a second PCR of about 7 to 12 cycles. TCRdb re-called the 5' RACE reads with MiXCR, one entry per CDR3 protein. Altogether about 930,000 distinct CDR3 sequences are present, almost 30% being singletons, with the ten largest covering 9.5% to 13%. The same sample was also studied in work on T cells of mothers and their children.

The sample taken for sequencing was blood. Every receptor here comes from a woman in her 40s in good health.

This clonotype was seen more than once but under ten times. V gene TRBV7-8 combines with J gene TRBJ2-5; 8 bases align to TRBD2. Germline assignment: CDR1 SGHVS and CDR2 FQNEAQ. The CDR3 totals 17 residues. The V and J ends lost 2 bases and 2 bases, in that order; junction bases with no gene match: 10. The CDR3 bases are TGTGCCAGCAGCTTAAAGCGGGTAGCGGGGAAACAAGAGACCCAGTACTTC. It specifies CASSLKRVAGKQETQYF. The full variable domain, its missing parts supplied by reference TRBV7-8 and TRBJ2-5, is GAGVSQSPRYKVAKRGQDVALRCDPISGHVSLFWYQQALGQGPEFLTYFQNEAQLDKSGLPSDRFFAERPEGSVSTLKIQRTQQEDSAVYLCASSLKRVAGKQETQYFGPGTRLLVL.

This clonotype appeared a few times. A much larger clone differs from this one at a single base, so this may be a read error. The gene calls are TRBV7-6 and TRBJ1-6, with D unresolved. In germline, CDR1 is SGHVS, CDR2 FNYEAQ. The CDR3 consists of 12 residues. DNA of the CDR3: TGTGCCGGCAGCTTACCTAATTCACCCCTCCACTTT. Translated, it gives CAGSLPNSPLHF. The full variable domain, rest sourced from reference TRBV7-6 and TRBJ1-6, is GAGVSQSPRYKVTKRGQDVALRCDPISGHVSLYWYRQALGQGPEFLTYFNYEAQQDKSGLPNDRFSAERPEGSISTLTIQRTEQRDSAMYRCAGSLPNSPLHFGNGTRLTVT.

Note on this clonotype: One end of the junction varies from germline; a read error may be responsible. V is TRBV7-9 and J is TRBJ2-1; 13 bases match TRBD2. The length of the CDR3 is 15 residues. Germline-derived CDR1 and CDR2 are SEHNR and FQNEAQ (reference sequence). CDR3 protein: CAGSRTSGGGNEQFF. The DNA for the CDR3 is TGTGCCGGCAGCCGGACTAGCGGGGGAGGCAATGAGCAGTTCTTC.

Only a few counts were recorded for this clonotype. The junction shows a germline mismatch at one end, possibly a read error. The CDR3 DNA reads as TGCAGTGTTAGATCCCGAACTGGGGCCGTCAGTGAGCAGTTCTTC. This translates into CSVRSRTGAVSEQFF. This chain uses TRBV20-1 with TRBJ2-1, with D perhaps TRBD1 (5 bases). Germline V gene lookup returns CDR1 DFQATT and CDR2 SNEGSKA (reference sequence). The CDR3 runs to 15 residues.

The V gene is TRBV2, the J gene TRBJ2-1, with D hard to call. Germline lookup yields CDR1 SNHLY and CDR2 FYNNEI. The CDR3 totals 10 residues. Trimming shortened V by 4 bases and J by 9 bases, and 4 bases separated the two germline ends. CDR3 in amino acids: CASSVREQFF. In nucleotides, the CDR3 is TGTGCCAGCAGTGTCCGTGAGCAGTTCTTC.

This clonotype came up a few times. The V gene is TRBV7-9, the J gene TRBJ1-1, with a weak D call TRBD1 (5 bases). This CDR3 is 15 amino acids long. The germline gives CDR1 SEHNR, CDR2 FQNEAQ (reference sequence). V was pared by 0 bases and J by 1 base, with 9 bases between. In DNA, the CDR3 is TGTGCCAGCAGCTTAGCGCCGACAGCGAACACTGAAGCTTTCTTT. It is translated as CASSLAPTANTEAFF. Full variable domain (outside the CDR3, taken from reference TRBV7-9 and TRBJ1-1): DTGVSQNPRHKITKRGQNVTFRCDPISEHNRLYWYRQTLGQGPEFLTYFQNEAQLEKSRLLSDRFSAERPKGSFSTLEIQRTEQGDSAMYLCASSLAPTANTEAFFGQGTRLTVV.

At least ten counts were recorded for this clonotype. The rearrangement joins TRBV7-2 to TRBJ2-1; maybe TRBD2 (5 bases). V shed 2 bases and J shed 9 bases, with 17 bases lying between them. CDR1 SGHTA and CDR2 FQGNSA come from the germline V gene. The CDR3 length is 15 residues. This chain's CDR3 is CASSLLTHRGGEQFF. The DNA for the CDR3 is TGTGCCAGCAGCTTACTGACTCACAGAGGAGGTGAGCAGTTCTTC.

The chain carries TRBV28 and TRBJ1-2; no clear D gene. This CDR3 region has 14 residues. Between the trimmed V and J ends, which lost 5 bases and 4 bases, there was a span of 14 bases. The germline V gene has CDR1 MDHEN and CDR2 SYDVKM. The CDR3: CASSLAKISYGYTF. As DNA, the CDR3 is TGTGCCAGCAGTCTCGCTAAGATATCCTATGGCTACACCTTC.

V gene TRBV9 combines with J gene TRBJ2-4; 9 bases agree with TRBD2. The CDR3 contains 16 residues. The germline gives CDR1 SGDLS, CDR2 YYNGEE. With 0 bases clipped from V and 5 bases from J, the junction kept 6 bases outside the gene matches. CDR3 sequence: CASSVAGRGGQNIQYF. In DNA, the CDR3 is TGTGCCAGCAGCGTAGCTGGGCGGGGGGGCCAAAACATTCAGTACTTC. The complete variable domain, with remaining parts taken from reference TRBV9 and TRBJ2-4, reads DSGVTQTPKHLITATGQRVTLRCSPRSGDLSVYWYQQSLDQGLQFLIQYYNGEERAKGNILERFSAQQFPDLHSELNLSSLELGDSALYFCASSVAGRGGQNIQYFGAGTRLSVL.

In its sample, this clonotype was seen a few times. A much larger clone differs from this one at a single base, so this may be a read error. J is TRBJ1-2 and V is TRBV29-1; maybe TRBD1 (5 bases). The CDR3 totals 12 residues. CDR1 and CDR2 from the germline V gene are SQVTM and ANQGSEA. The DNA for the CDR3 is TGCAACGGGACTCAGCAGTCATATGGCTACACCTTC. It yields the protein CNGTQQSYGYTF.

To note about this clonotype: This CDR3 is missing its conserved last phenylalanine or tryptophan, likely due to a read error. The chain joins TRBV7-9 to TRBJ1-1, with 9 bases identical to TRBD1. The CDR3 runs 14 residues. Germline V gene sequence: CDR1 SEHNR, CDR2 FQNEAQ (reference sequence). V trimming: 5 bases; J trimming: 3 bases; junction bases outside the gene matches: 4. The CDR3 coding sequence is TGTGCCAGCAGCCCGGGACAGGGATACACTGAAGCTTTCGTT. Encoded protein: CASSPGQGYTEAFV.

This clonotype was observed a handful of times. The CDR3 region is CASSQVGAGGYTF. Written as DNA, the CDR3 is TGTGCCAGCAGCCAAGTGGGGGCAGGAGGCTACACCTTC. This rearrangement joins TRBV14 to TRBJ1-2, with D possibly matching TRBD1 (6 bases). There are 13 residues in the CDR3. V was trimmed by 1 base and J by 8 bases, leaving 11 bases between them. From germline, CDR1 is SGHDN and CDR2 FVKESK.

In its sample, this clonotype was seen many times. The chain carries TRBV10-3 and TRBJ2-7; 12 bases align to TRBD2. The CDR3 spans 16 residues. J was trimmed by 7 bases and V by 4 bases; bases with no gene match: 11. The germline gives CDR1 ENHRY, CDR2 SYGVKD. CDR3 residues: CAISAPTSGGHPEQYF. The CDR3 DNA is TGTGCCATCAGTGCCCCGACTAGCGGGGGCCATCCTGAGCAGTACTTC.

As regards this clonotype: This clone may be a read error of a much larger clone one base away. The chain employs TRBV29-1 and TRBJ1-1; perhaps TRBD1 as D (6 bases). V lost 6 bases and J 4 bases, leaving 12 bases between the germline ends. Germline V gene lookup returns CDR1 SQVTM and CDR2 ANQGSEA. The CDR3 has 12 residues. CDR3 DNA: TGCAGCGTCTCAGACAGGAGCACTGAAGCTTTCTTT. Translating gives CSVSDRSTEAFF.

This clonotype has ten or more counts. The chain is built from TRBV7-2 and TRBJ1-6; D is unresolved. Per the germline V gene, CDR1 is SGHTA and CDR2 is FQGNSA. V was trimmed by 9 bases and J by 0 bases, leaving 15 bases between them. There are 16 residues in the CDR3. The CDR3 sequence is CASRNGRSSYNSPLHF. CDR3 nucleotides: TGTGCCAGTCGAAACGGACGGAGCTCCTATAATTCACCCCTCCACTTT.

A note on this clonotype: One junction end does not reproduce the germline sequence, and a read error may be involved. The chain couples TRBV28 to TRBJ2-1; tentative D call: TRBD2 (6 bases). Germline-derived CDR1 and CDR2 are MDHEN and SYDVKM. The CDR3 is 15 residues long. The CDR3 spells CVSSLPGEAYNEQFF. CDR3 bases: TGTGTCAGCAGTTTACCGGGAGAGGCTTACAATGAGCAGTTCTTC. Based on the CDR3 plus reference TRBV28 and TRBJ2-1, the full variable domain is DVKVTQSSRYLVKRTGEKVFLECVQDMDHENMFWYRQDPGLGLRLIYFSYDVKMKEKGDIPEGYSVSREKKERFSLILESASTNQTSMYLCVSSLPGEAYNEQFFGPGTRLTVL.

The V and J genes are TRBV6-1 and TRBJ1-1; a possible D gene is TRBD1 (5 bases). V lost 10 bases and J lost 4, with 22 bases in between. Looked up from germline, CDR1 is MNHNS and CDR2 is SASEGT. The CDR3 has 15 amino acids. The CDR3 spells CAISPGLVRGTEAFF. The CDR3 DNA is TGTGCCATCTCACCGGGACTGGTGCGGGGCACTGAAGCTTTCTTT.

This clonotype was observed at least ten times. This chain joins TRBV20-1 and TRBJ2-5; D assignment may be TRBD1 or TRBD2 (5 bases each). V shed 4 bases and J shed 3 bases, with 12 bases lying between them. Germline V gene sequence: CDR1 DFQATT, CDR2 SNEGSKA (reference sequence). This CDR3 is 13 amino acids long. Written as DNA, the CDR3 is TGCAGTGCTACCGGGACGGCAAAAGAGACCCAGTACTTC. It yields the protein CSATGTAKETQYF.

V usage is TRBV6-6 and J usage is TRBJ1-5; perhaps TRBD1 as D (5 bases). Per the germline V gene, CDR1 is MNHNY and CDR2 is SVGAGI (reference sequence). This CDR3 has 14 amino acids. V was cut by 5 bases and J by 6 bases, with 14 bases left in between. CDR3 in DNA: TGTGCCAGCAGTAAAGATGGGGGAGGTCAGCCCCAGCATTTT. It translates to CASSKDGGGQPQHF.

The genes are TRBV7-6 and TRBJ2-2; 9 bases agree with TRBD1. J gave up 6 bases and V 5 bases, and 13 bases lay outside the gene matches. Germline lookup yields CDR1 SGHVS and CDR2 FNYEAQ. This CDR3 has 17 amino acids. CDR3: CASSPAPGTGRSGELFF. The CDR3 DNA reads TGTGCCAGCAGCCCGGCCCCCGGGACAGGGCGTTCCGGGGAGCTGTTTTTT. Using reference TRBV7-6 and TRBJ2-2 for the parts outside the CDR3, the full variable domain is GAGVSQSPRYKVTKRGQDVALRCDPISGHVSLYWYRQALGQGPEFLTYFNYEAQQDKSGLPNDRFSAERPEGSISTLTIQRTEQRDSAMYRCASSPAPGTGRSGELFFGEGSRLTVL.